Listed below are T cell receptor beta chains from one sample, sequenced in a study of cytomegalovirus exposure and HLA in healthy donors. Here immunoSEQ multiplex PCR was the method, and the copy in TCRdb shows in-frame clones only, minus some. This table holds tens of thousands of clones, roughly three fifths found once. The sample consisted of PBMCs. The receptors derive from a human donor in good health. Both conserved end residues are part of each CDR3. D genes are given only for firm matches. Clone size is stated in some rows and not others, as once, few, many or a class when expanded.

J,V,D,size,CDR3,DNA
TRBJ1-6,TRBV5-4,TRBD1,.,CASSLTDRGLNSPLHF,TGTGCCAGCAGCTTGACGGACAGGGGGCTCAATTCACCCCTCCACTTT
TRBJ1-2,TRBV14,.,few,CASSRGGRINYGYTF,TGTGCCAGCAGCCGAGGTGGGAGGATTAACTATGGCTACACCTTC
TRBJ2-2,TRBV7-9,TRBD2,few,CASSLAGLAANTGELFF,TGTGCCAGCAGCTTAGCGGGGCTAGCGGCGAACACCGGGGAGCTGTTTTTT
TRBJ2-7,TRBV30,TRBD1,once,CALGQGTYEQYF,TGTGCCTTGGGACAGGGGACCTACGAGCAGTACTTC
TRBJ1-5,TRBV18,.,few,CASSPHQGHDQPQHF,TGTGCCAGCTCACCACATCAGGGGCACGATCAGCCCCAGCATTTT
TRBJ1-6,TRBV5-1,TRBD1,few,CASSFGTGSSYNSPLHF,TGCGCCAGCAGCTTCGGGACAGGGAGCTCCTATAATTCACCCCTCCACTTT
TRBJ1-5,TRBV2,.,.,CASSTESNQPQHF,TGTGCCAGCAGTACAGAGAGCAATCAGCCCCAGCATTTT
TRBJ1-1,TRBV28,.,few,CASSYPQLNTEAFF,TGTGCCAGCAGTTACCCGCAGTTGAACACTGAAGCTTTCTTT
TRBJ2-1,TRBV7-2,TRBD2,.,CASSSQPPLTSGGNEQFF,TGTGCCAGCAGCTCGCAGCCTCCCTTGACTAGCGGTGGTAATGAGCAGTTCTTC
TRBJ2-6,TRBV15,.,medium-sized,CATSRRGIVLTF,TGTGCCACCAGCAGAAGGGGGATCGTCCTGACTTTC
TRBJ1-1,TRBV5-6,.,.,CASSLGAGEWYTEAFF,TGTGCCAGCAGCTTGGGGGCAGGGGAGTGGTACACTGAAGCTTTCTTT
TRBJ1-6,TRBV4-3,.,few,CASSQGSSYNSPLHF,TGCGCCAGCAGCCAGGGGAGCTCCTATAATTCACCCCTCCACTTT
TRBJ1-5,TRBV21-1,.,few,CASSLENQPQHF,TGTGCCAGCAGCCTTGAGAATCAGCCCCAGCATTTT
TRBJ1-5,TRBV4-1,.,.,CASSQGGETQPQHF,TGCGCCAGCAGCCAGGGAGGGGAGACTCAGCCCCAGCATTTT
TRBJ2-6,TRBV27,.,.,CASSTRDGGKILPGANVLTF,TGTGCCAGCAGTACCCGGGACGGAGGGAAGATACTCCCTGGGGCCAACGTCCTGACTTTC
TRBJ2-1,TRBV5-6,.,few,CASSLEELEQFF,TGTGCCAGCAGCTTAGAGGAGCTTGAGCAGTTCTTC
TRBJ1-2,TRBV4-3,TRBD1,.,CASSQSGGDYGYTF,TGCGCCAGCAGCCAGTCAGGGGGCGACTATGGCTACACCTTC
TRBJ1-3,TRBV19,TRBD1,.,CASSLQGSGSAGNTIYF,TGTGCCAGTAGCCTACAGGGGTCTGGTTCTGCTGGAAACACCATATATTTT
TRBJ2-1,TRBV7-9,TRBD2,.,CASSPPRTSGGANEQFF,TGTGCCAGCAGCCCTCCACGGACTAGCGGGGGGGCCAATGAGCAGTTCTTC
TRBJ1-1,TRBV4-3,.,few,CASSRGGEGGTEAFF,TGCGCCAGCAGCCGGGGGGGAGAAGGAGGGACTGAAGCTTTCTTT
TRBJ2-4,TRBV30,TRBD1,few,CAWSRWDRLAKNIQYF,TGTGCCTGGAGTCGTTGGGACAGGCTAGCCAAAAACATTCAGTACTTC
TRBJ1-2,TRBV5-1,TRBD1,once,CASSLTGEWDGYTF,TGCGCCAGCAGCTTGACAGGGGAATGGGATGGCTACACCTTC
TRBJ1-6,TRBV4-2,.,.,CASSQDERSSYNSPLHF,TGTGCCAGCAGCCAAGATGAAAGGAGCTCCTATAATTCACCCCTCCACTTT
TRBJ2-5,TRBV7-2,.,.,CASSLEPRAGGETQYF,TGTGCCAGCAGCTTAGAGCCCAGAGCGGGTGGGGAGACCCAGTACTTC
TRBJ2-7,TRBV6-5,.,.,CASSCGDRCSYEQYF,TGTGCCAGCAGTTGCGGGGACAGATGCTCCTACGAGCAGTACTTC
TRBJ1-6,TRBV4-3,.,few,CASSQDRAGSSYNSPLHF,TGCGCCAGCAGCCAAGATAGAGCGGGGAGCTCCTATAATTCACCCCTCCACTTT
TRBJ1-3,TRBV2,.,few,CASSDRPSSGNTIYF,TGTGCCAGCAGTGACAGGCCATCCTCTGGAAACACCATATATTTT
TRBJ2-1,TRBV27,TRBD2,.,CASSSLAGGGYNEQFF,TGTGCCAGCAGTTCCCTAGCGGGGGGGGGTTACAATGAGCAGTTCTTC
TRBJ1-6,TRBV4-3,.,.,CASSQAQRQGYSPLHF,TGCGCCAGCAGCCAAGCGCAGAGGCAGGGATATTCACCCCTCCACTTT
TRBJ2-7,TRBV4-2,.,.,CASSQERAYEQYF,TGTGCCAGCAGCCAAGAGCGGGCCTACGAGCAGTACTTC
TRBJ2-1,TRBV30,TRBD1,few,CAWSVARFRQGISTLHNEQFF,TGTGCCTGGAGTGTAGCGAGGTTTAGACAGGGGATCAGCACACTCCACAATGAGCAGTTCTTC
TRBJ1-4,TRBV5-1,TRBD1,.,CASSLTPGTGNEKLFF,TGCGCCAGCAGCTTGACCCCCGGGACAGGGAATGAAAAACTGTTTTTT
TRBJ1-1,TRBV13,.,.,CASSPGQKAFF,TGTGCCAGCAGCCCCGGACAGAAAGCTTTCTTT
TRBJ2-1,TRBV7-3,.,few,CASSLLGSGTYNEQFF,TGTGCCAGCAGCTTACTTGGGTCGGGGACCTACAATGAGCAGTTCTTC
TRBJ2-5,TRBV5-5,.,.,CASSLAAGAAQETQYF,TGTGCCAGCAGCTTGGCCGCGGGGGCGGCCCAAGAGACCCAGTACTTC
TRBJ1-2,TRBV6-1,TRBD1,.,CASKDRPYGYTF,TGTGCCAGCAAGGACAGGCCCTATGGCTACACCTTC
TRBJ2-3,TRBV21-1,.,.,CASNQADIYTDTQYF,TGTGCCAGCAACCAAGCGGACATCTACACAGATACGCAGTATTTT
TRBJ2-5,TRBV28,.,.,CASTYRETQYF,TGTGCCAGCACCTACCGGGAGACCCAGTACTTC
TRBJ2-2,TRBV7-3,.,few,CASSLGLRNTGELFF,TGTGCCAGCAGCTTAGGACTTAGGAACACCGGGGAGCTGTTTTTT
TRBJ2-1,TRBV18,TRBD2,.,CASSPGLAGFYNEQFF,TGTGCCAGCTCACCGGGACTAGCGGGCTTTTACAATGAGCAGTTCTTC
TRBJ1-6,TRBV9,.,few,CASSAAGVSPLHF,TGTGCCAGCAGCGCGGCAGGGGTTTCACCCCTCCACTTT
TRBJ1-5,TRBV2,TRBD1,.,CASTDREGNQPQHF,TGTGCCAGCACGGACAGGGAAGGCAATCAGCCCCAGCATTTT
TRBJ2-3,TRBV29-1,TRBD2,few,CSVEDWTSGGGFSTDTQYF,TGCAGCGTTGAAGATTGGACTAGCGGGGGGGGTTTTTCTACAGATACGCAGTATTTT
TRBJ2-7,TRBV19,TRBD1,.,CASSLGTGYPHEQYF,TGTGCCAGTAGTCTCGGGACAGGGTACCCACACGAGCAGTACTTC
TRBJ2-7,TRBV5-4,.,once,CASSLQGIFSYEQYF,TGTGCCAGCAGCTTACAGGGAATCTTTTCCTACGAGCAGTACTTC
TRBJ2-5,TRBV7-2,.,.,CASSADWTVQETQYF,TGTGCCAGCAGCGCGGACTGGACAGTCCAAGAGACCCAGTACTTC
TRBJ2-6,TRBV7-2,.,.,CASSSPGFSAGANVLTF,TGTGCCAGCAGCTCTCCAGGGTTCTCGGCTGGGGCCAACGTCCTGACTTTC
TRBJ2-5,TRBV13,TRBD1,.,CASSLKQGSETQYF,TGTGCCAGCAGCTTAAAACAGGGGTCAGAGACCCAGTACTTC
TRBJ2-1,TRBV29-1,.,.,CSVGPGDNEQFF,TGCAGCGTGGGGCCAGGCGACAATGAGCAGTTCTTC
TRBJ1-2,TRBV19,.,.,CASTPDYNYGYPF,TGTGCCAGTACTCCCGACTATAACTATGGCTACCCCTTC